The clone carrying this T cell receptor beta chain was detected many times. Its matching antigen is unknown. Healthy control samples came from blood bank volunteers in Maryland, USA. This sample is drawn from a study of neurological immune-mediated disorders. General observations from the study: Across subjects, expanded clones had no CDR3 amino acid sequences in common, pointing to private repertoires in all groups.

The CDR3 is 14 amino acids. Trimming pared 4 bases from V and 8 bases from J, leaving 14 bases between. Looked up from germline, CDR1 is MDHEN and CDR2 is SYDVKM. cDNA was made by 5'RACE with 10-nucleotide random UMIs. Sequencing runs each yielded over 160 million TCR-beta sequences from 15-18 subjects. A single record per CDR3 protein comes from TCRdb applying MiXCR to the 5' RACE reads. The repertoire consists of approximately 30,000 distinct CDR3 sequences, with 4% occurring once and the leading ten covering 25%. Sequencing input: CD4+ T cells from blood. The receptor was derived from a woman in her thirties or forties in good health. The chain employs TRBV28 and TRBJ2-2; D gene uncertain. The CDR3, as DNA: TGTGCCAGCAGTTCGATTCTAGTACCTGGGGAGCTGTTTTTT. This encodes CASSSILVPGELFF.